What follows is one TCR beta chain and its context. In the authors' workflow: Quantification of nucleated cells was approximated via reference gene primer amplification. The data were produced by immunoSEQ multiplex PCR, yet TCRdb's version contains in-frame clones alone and is incomplete. V, J and clone size derive from that table, while D and trimming were established from the DNA sequence. The sample has roughly 140,000 clones; roughly 86% are singletons. This sample stems from a study of blood T cell repertoires in COVID-19. Study in general: Whether acute or convalescent, the COVID-19 samples came from the United States, Italy and Spain. Sample material is recorded as cDNA or gDNA derived from T cells, B-cell-depleted T cells, or PBMCs.

This CDR3 spans 15 amino acids. Deletions cut 2 bases from V and 1 base from J, with 9 bases between. Germline V gives CDR1 SGHDT, CDR2 YYEEEE. The sequence came from a human donor in a cohort sampled during active COVID-19. The sample was peripheral blood. The rearrangement joins TRBV5-6 to TRBJ1-4; no reliable D call. CDR3 bases: TGTGCCAGCAGCTTCGGCCAGCGAACTAATGAAAAACTGTTTTTT. Translating gives CASSFGQRTNEKLFF. The entire variable domain, with the rest obtained from reference TRBV5-6 and TRBJ1-4, is as follows: DAGVTQSPTHLIKTRGQQVTLRCSPKSGHDTVSWYQQALGQGPQFIFQYYEEEERQRGNFPDRFSGHQFPNYSSELNVNALLLGDSALYLCASSFGQRTNEKLFFGSGTQLSVL.